The clone carrying this T cell receptor beta chain turned up a few times. Its specificity is not known. Trimming left V 0 bases short and J 4 bases short, with 9 bases between. CDR1 is SQVTM, CDR2 ANQGSEA, per germline. This CDR3 has 13 residues. The PCR employed 60 Vbeta primers together with 13 Jbeta primers. Clones were read by immunoSEQ multiplex PCR, and TCRdb kept only the in-frame ones, dropping some. The sample includes roughly 200,000 clones, about 9% of them seen just once. The sample originates from a study of cytomegalovirus exposure and HLA in healthy donors. General study findings and limits: Testing in vitro showed three CMV-associated chains specific for CMV antigens.

Material: PBMCs. The rearrangement links TRBV29-1 to TRBJ1-1, with D perhaps matching TRBD1 (5 bases). The clonotype originates from a woman between 25 and 40 years old in good health and CMV-seropositive. CDR3 coding DNA: TGCAGCGTTGAAGACAGGGAGGGCACTGAAGCTTTCTTT. Amino acid sequence: CSVEDREGTEAFF. The variable domain in full, completed from reference TRBV29-1 and TRBJ1-1, reads SAVISQKPSRDICQRGTSLTIQCQVDSQVTMMFWYRQQPGQSLTLIATANQGSEATYESGFVIDKFPISRPNLTFSTLTVSNMSPEDSSIYLCSVEDREGTEAFFGQGTRLTVV.